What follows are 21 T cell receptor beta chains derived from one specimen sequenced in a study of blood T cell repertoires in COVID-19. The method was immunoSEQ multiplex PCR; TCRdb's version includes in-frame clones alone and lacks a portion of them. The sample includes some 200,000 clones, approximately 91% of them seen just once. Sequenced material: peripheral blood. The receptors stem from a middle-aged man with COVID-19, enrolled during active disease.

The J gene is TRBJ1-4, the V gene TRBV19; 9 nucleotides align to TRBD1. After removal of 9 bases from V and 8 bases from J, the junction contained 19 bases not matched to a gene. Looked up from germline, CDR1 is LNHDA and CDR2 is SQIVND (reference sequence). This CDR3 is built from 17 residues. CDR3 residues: CASDKGTGIGFKEKLFF. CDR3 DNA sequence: TGTGCCAGCGACAAAGGGACAGGGATCGGCTTTAAAGAAAAACTGTTTTTT.

The CDR3 DNA sequence: TGTGCCAGCAGCTTGTTTTCGGGAAACACTGAAGCTTTCTTT. Its translation: CASSLFSGNTEAFF. The rearrangement joins TRBV5-8 to TRBJ1-1; D is undetermined. Trimming took off 1 base at V and 2 bases at J, with 9 bases between the two ends. The V gene's germline CDR1 is SGHTS and CDR2 YDEGEE. The CDR3 runs to 14 residues. Complete variable domain (other parts from reference TRBV5-8 and TRBJ1-1): EAGVTQSPTHLIKTRGQQATLRCSPISGHTSVYWYQQALGLGLQFLLWYDEGEERNRGNFPPRFSGRQFPNYSSELNVNALELEDSALYLCASSLFSGNTEAFFGQGTRLTVV.

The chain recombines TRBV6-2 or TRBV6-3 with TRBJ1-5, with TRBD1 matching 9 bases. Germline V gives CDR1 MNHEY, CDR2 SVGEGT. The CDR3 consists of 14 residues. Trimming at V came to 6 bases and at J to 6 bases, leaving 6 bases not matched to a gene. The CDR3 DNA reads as TGTGCCAGCAGCCCTACAGGGGGCGGTCAGCCCCAGCATTTT. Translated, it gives CASSPTGGGQPQHF.

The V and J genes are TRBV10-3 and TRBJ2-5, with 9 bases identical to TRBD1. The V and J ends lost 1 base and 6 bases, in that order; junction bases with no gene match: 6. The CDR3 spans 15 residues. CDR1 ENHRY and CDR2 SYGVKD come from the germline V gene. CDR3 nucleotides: TGTGCCATCAGTGAGTGGACAGGGGACATGCAGACCCAGTACTTC. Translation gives CAISEWTGDMQTQYF.

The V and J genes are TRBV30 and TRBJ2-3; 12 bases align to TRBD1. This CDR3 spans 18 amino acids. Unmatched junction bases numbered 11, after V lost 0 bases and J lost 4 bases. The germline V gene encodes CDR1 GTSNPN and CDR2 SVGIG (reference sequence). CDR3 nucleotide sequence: TGTGCCTGGAGTGTGAGCATGGGGACAGGGGGCAGGTCAGATACGCAGTATTTT. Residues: CAWSVSMGTGGRSDTQYF.

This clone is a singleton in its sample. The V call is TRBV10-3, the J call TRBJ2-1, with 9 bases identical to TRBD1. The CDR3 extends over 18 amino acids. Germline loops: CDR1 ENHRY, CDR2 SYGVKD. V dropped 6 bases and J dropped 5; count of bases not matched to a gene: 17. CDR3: CAIRSGQGSAEVNNEQFF. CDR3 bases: TGTGCCATCAGATCGGGACAGGGTTCAGCGGAGGTCAACAATGAGCAGTTCTTC.

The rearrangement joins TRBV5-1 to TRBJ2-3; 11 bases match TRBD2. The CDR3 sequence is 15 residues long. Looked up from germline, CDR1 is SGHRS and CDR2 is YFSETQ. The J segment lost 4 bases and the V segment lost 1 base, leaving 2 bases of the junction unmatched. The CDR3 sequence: CASSLTSGSSDTQYF. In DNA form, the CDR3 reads TGCGCCAGCAGCTTGACTAGCGGGAGTTCAGATACGCAGTATTTT.

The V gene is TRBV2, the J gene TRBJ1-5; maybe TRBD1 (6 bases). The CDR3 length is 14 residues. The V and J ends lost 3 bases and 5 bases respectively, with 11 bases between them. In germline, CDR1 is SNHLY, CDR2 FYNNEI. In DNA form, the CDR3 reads TGTGCCAGCAGTGATAGGGGGTATCATCAGCCCCAGCATTTT. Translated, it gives CASSDRGYHQPQHF.

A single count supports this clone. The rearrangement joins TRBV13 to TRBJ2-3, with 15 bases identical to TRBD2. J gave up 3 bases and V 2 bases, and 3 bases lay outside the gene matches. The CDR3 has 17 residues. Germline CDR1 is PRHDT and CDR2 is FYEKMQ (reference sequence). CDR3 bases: TGTGCCAGCAGCTTATTGGGGACTAGCGGGGGGACAGATACGCAGTATTTT. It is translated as CASSLLGTSGGTDTQYF.

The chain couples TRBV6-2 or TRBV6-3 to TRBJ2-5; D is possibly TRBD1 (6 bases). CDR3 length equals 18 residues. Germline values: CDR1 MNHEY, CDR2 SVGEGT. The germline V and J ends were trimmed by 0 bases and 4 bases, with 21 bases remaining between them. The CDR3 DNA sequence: TGTGCCAGCAGTTACTCAGTTTCCGGGGACATGGGGGCAGAGACCCAGTACTTC. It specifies CASSYSVSGDMGAETQYF.

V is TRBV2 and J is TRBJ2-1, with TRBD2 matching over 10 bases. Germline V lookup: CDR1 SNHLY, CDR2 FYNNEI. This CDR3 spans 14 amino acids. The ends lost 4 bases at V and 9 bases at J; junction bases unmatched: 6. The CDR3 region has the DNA TGTGCCAGCAGTGTGCCTAGCGGGAGAGGTGAGCAGTTCTTC. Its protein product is CASSVPSGRGEQFF.

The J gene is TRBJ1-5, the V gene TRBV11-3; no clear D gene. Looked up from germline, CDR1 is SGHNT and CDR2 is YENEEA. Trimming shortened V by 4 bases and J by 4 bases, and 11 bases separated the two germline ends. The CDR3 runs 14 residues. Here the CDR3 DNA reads TGTGCCAGCAGCTCACCTAGGAGGAATCAGCCCCAGCATTTT. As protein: CASSSPRRNQPQHF.

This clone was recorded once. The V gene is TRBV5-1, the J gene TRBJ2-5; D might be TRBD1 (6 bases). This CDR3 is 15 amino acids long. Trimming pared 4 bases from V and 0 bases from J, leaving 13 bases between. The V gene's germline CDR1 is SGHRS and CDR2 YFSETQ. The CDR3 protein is CASSPAGTYQETQYF. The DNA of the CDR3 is TGCGCCAGCAGCCCCGCAGGGACATACCAAGAGACCCAGTACTTC. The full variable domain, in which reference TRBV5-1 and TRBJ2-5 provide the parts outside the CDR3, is KAGVTQTPRYLIKTRGQQVTLSCSPISGHRSVSWYQQTPGQGLQFLFEYFSETQRNKGNFPGRFSGRQFSNSRSEMNVSTLELGDSALYLCASSPAGTYQETQYFGPGTRLLVL.

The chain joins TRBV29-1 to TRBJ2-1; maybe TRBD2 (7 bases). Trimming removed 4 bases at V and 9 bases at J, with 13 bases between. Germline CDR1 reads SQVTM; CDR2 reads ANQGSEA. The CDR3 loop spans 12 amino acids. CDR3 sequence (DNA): TGCAGCGTTGCGGGGGGCAGCGGTGAGCAGTTCTTC. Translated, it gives CSVAGGSGEQFF.

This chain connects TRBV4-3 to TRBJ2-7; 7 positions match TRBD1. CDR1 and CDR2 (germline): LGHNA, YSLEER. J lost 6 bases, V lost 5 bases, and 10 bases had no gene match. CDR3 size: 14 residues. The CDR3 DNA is TGCGCCAGCAGCTCAACCCTACAGGGGCGCGAGCAGTACTTC. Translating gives CASSSTLQGREQYF.

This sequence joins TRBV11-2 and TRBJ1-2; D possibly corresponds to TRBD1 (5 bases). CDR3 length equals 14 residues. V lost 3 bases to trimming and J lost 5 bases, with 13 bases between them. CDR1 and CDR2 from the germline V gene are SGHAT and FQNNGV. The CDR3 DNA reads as TGTGCCAGCAGCTTTGGGCCCCGGGGGTATGGCTACACCTTC. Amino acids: CASSFGPRGYGYTF.

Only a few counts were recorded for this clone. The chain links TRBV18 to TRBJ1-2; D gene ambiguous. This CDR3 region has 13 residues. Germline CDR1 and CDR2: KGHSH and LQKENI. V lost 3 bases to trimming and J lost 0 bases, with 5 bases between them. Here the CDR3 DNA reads TGTGCCAGCTCACCTTCTGCTAACTATGGCTACACCTTC. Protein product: CASSPSANYGYTF. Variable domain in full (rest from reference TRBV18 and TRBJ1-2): NAGVMQNPRHLVRRRGQEARLRCSPMKGHSHVYWYRQLPEEGLKFMVYLQKENIIDESGMPKERFSAEFPKEGPSILRIQQVVRGDSAAYFCASSPSANYGYTFGSGTRLTVV.

DNA for the CDR3: TGTGCCAGCGGGAGAGAAAGCTCCTACAATGAGCAGTTCTTC. It specifies CASGRESSYNEQFF. This sequence joins TRBV7-9 and TRBJ2-1; possibly TRBD2 for D (5 bases). The ends were cut back, 8 bases at V and 0 bases at J, with 11 bases in the middle. Germline lookup yields CDR1 SEHNR and CDR2 FQNEAQ (reference sequence). The CDR3 covers 14 residues.

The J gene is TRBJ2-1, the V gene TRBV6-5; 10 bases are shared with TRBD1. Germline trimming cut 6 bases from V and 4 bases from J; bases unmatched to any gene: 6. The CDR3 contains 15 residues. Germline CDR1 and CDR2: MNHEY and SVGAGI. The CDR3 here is CASSLPGQGYNEQFF. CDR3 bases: TGTGCCAGCAGCCTTCCGGGACAGGGGTACAATGAGCAGTTCTTC.

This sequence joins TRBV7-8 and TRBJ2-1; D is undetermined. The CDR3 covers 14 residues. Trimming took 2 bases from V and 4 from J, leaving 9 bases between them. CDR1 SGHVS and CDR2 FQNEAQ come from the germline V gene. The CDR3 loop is CASSLSIRYNEQFF. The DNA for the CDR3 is TGTGCCAGCAGCTTAAGTATACGGTACAATGAGCAGTTCTTC.

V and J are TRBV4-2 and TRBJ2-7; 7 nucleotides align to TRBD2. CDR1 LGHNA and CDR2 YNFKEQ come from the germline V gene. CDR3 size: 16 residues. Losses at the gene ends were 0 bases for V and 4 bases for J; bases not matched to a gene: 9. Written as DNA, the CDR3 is TGTGCCAGCAGCCAAGATCGGGCGGGAGTCGGGTACGAGCAGTACTTC. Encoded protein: CASSQDRAGVGYEQYF.